One and the same sample provided the 22 T cell receptor beta chains below, sequenced in a study of T cell responses to AZD1222 COVID-19 vaccine. Produced via immunoSEQ multiplex PCR; TCRdb's table is partial and in-frame only. The sample carries some 140,000 clones, more than 90% recorded once. The sequencing here drew on peripheral blood, taken on day 0 of AZD1222 vaccination. The receptors originated from an adult in good health.

The chain is built from TRBV28 and TRBJ2-7, with D perhaps assigned TRBD1 or TRBD2 (7 bases each). Germline V gives CDR1 MDHEN, CDR2 SYDVKM. The CDR3 length is 20 residues. Trimming removed 3 bases at V and 0 bases at J, with 27 bases between. The CDR3 region is CASSFPGQITSSGASYEQYF. In DNA, the CDR3 is TGTGCCAGCAGTTTCCCGGGACAGATAACATCTAGCGGAGCCTCCTACGAGCAGTACTTC. The whole variable domain, filled in from reference TRBV28 and TRBJ2-7, reads DVKVTQSSRYLVKRTGEKVFLECVQDMDHENMFWYRQDPGLGLRLIYFSYDVKMKEKGDIPEGYSVSREKKERFSLILESASTNQTSMYLCASSFPGQITSSGASYEQYFGPGTRLTVT.

This chain joins TRBV28 and TRBJ1-2, with D hard to call. V gave up 7 bases and J gave up 5 bases, with 23 bases separating them. The germline V gene encodes CDR1 MDHEN and CDR2 SYDVKM. CDR3 length: 16 amino acids. CDR3 coding DNA: TGTGCCAGCACAACCGTAATTGGCAGCCAGCCTTATGGCTACACCTTC. It is translated as CASTTVIGSQPYGYTF.

This clone was seen once. The rearrangement links TRBV30 to TRBJ2-1; possibly TRBD1 or TRBD2 for D (5 bases each). V was cut by 3 bases and J by 5 bases, with 8 bases left in between. The CDR3 is made up of 12 amino acids. Germline CDR1 reads GTSNPN; CDR2 reads SVGIG (reference sequence). The DNA for the CDR3 is TGTGCCTGGAGCCCGGGGCACAATGAGCAGTTCTTC. This translates into CAWSPGHNEQFF.

The chain carries TRBV12-3 or TRBV12-4 and TRBJ1-5; D call uncertain. This CDR3 region has 12 residues. The V end was cut by 3 bases, the J end by 6 bases, with 6 bases between. CDR3 DNA: TGTGCCAGCAGTTTCCCCCCTCAGCCCCAGCATTTT. Its translation is CASSFPPQPQHF.

This chain joins TRBV14 and TRBJ1-2, with unresolved D. The CDR3 contains 13 residues. CDR1 and CDR2 from the germline V gene are SGHDN and FVKESK. Trimming removed 1 base from V and 1 base from J, with 4 bases in between. Written as DNA, the CDR3 is TGTGCCAGCAGCCAAGGGGTTAACTATGGCTACACCTTC. Translating it yields CASSQGVNYGYTF.

The chain is built from TRBV6-5 and TRBJ1-3; weak D call: TRBD1 (5 bases). Between the trimmed V and J ends, which lost 6 bases and 11 bases, there was a span of 17 bases. CDR1 MNHEY and CDR2 SVGAGI come from the germline V gene. CDR3 size: 13 residues. CDR3 nucleotides: TGTGCCAGCAGACCGCTACAGCCGGGGGCCATATATTTT. Its protein product is CASRPLQPGAIYF.

V gene TRBV27 combines with J gene TRBJ2-7; 12 bases fit TRBD2. This CDR3 is 16 amino acids long. V shed 2 bases and J 2 bases; nucleotides not matched to a gene: 4. From germline, CDR1 is MNHEY and CDR2 SMNVEV (reference sequence). The CDR3 DNA is TGTGCCAGCAGTTTAAGGGGACTAGCGGGCGCCTACGAGCAGTACTTC. The encoded protein is CASSLRGLAGAYEQYF.

This chain joins TRBV28 and TRBJ2-3; D uncertain. In germline, CDR1 is MDHEN, CDR2 SYDVKM. Deletions cut 3 bases from V and 5 bases from J, with 9 bases between. The CDR3 consists of 13 residues. CDR3 sequence (DNA): TGTGCCAGCAGTTTTCCCGCCGAAGATACGCAGTATTTT. Protein: CASSFPAEDTQYF.

The chain has TRBV10-3 and TRBJ2-1, with D hard to call. CDR1 and CDR2 from the germline V gene are ENHRY and SYGVKD. The V gene lost 2 bases and the J gene lost 0 bases, with 11 bases spanning the gap. The CDR3 runs 16 residues. The CDR3 DNA sequence: TGTGCCATCAGTGAGGTGGATCCAAGCTCCTACAATGAGCAGTTCTTC. It yields the protein CAISEVDPSSYNEQFF.

The chain has TRBV7-9 and TRBJ2-1; 15 nucleotides agree with TRBD2. The junction had 8 bases not matched to a gene; V was cut back by 5 bases and J by 0 bases. This CDR3 is built from 19 residues. Germline lookup yields CDR1 SEHNR and CDR2 FQNEAQ (reference sequence). Here the CDR3 reads CASSPKGLAGGPSYNEQFF. The CDR3, as DNA: TGTGCCAGCAGCCCTAAAGGACTAGCGGGAGGGCCCTCCTACAATGAGCAGTTCTTC.

The chain recombines TRBV2 with TRBJ1-1; no clear D gene. Germline loops: CDR1 SNHLY, CDR2 FYNNEI. Trimming removed 6 bases from V and 2 bases from J, with 13 bases in between. The CDR3 loop spans 14 amino acids. The CDR3, as DNA: TGTGCCAGCAGGCTGGTCCCCTACAACACTGAAGCTTTCTTT. Translated, it gives CASRLVPYNTEAFF.

About this clone: Other DNA sequences in this sample translate to the same CDR3. The V call is TRBV3-1 (or the pseudogene TRBV3-2), the J call TRBJ2-3; TRBD2 matches 12 bases. The CDR3 is 15 amino acids. Germline loops: CDR1 LGHDT, CDR2 YNNKEL (reference sequence). Unmatched junction bases numbered 0, after V lost 1 base and J lost 4 bases. CDR3 loop: CASSQGLAGADTQYF. The CDR3 nucleotides read TGTGCCAGCAGCCAAGGACTAGCGGGAGCAGATACGCAGTATTTT.

This chain links TRBV10-3 with TRBJ1-1, with TRBD1 identical over 7 bases. Germline CDR1 ENHRY, CDR2 SYGVKD. V was pared by 6 bases and J by 1 base, with 5 bases of the junction left unmatched. The CDR3 loop spans 14 amino acids. The CDR3 loop is CAIRTGIGNTEAFF. The CDR3 DNA is TGTGCCATCAGGACAGGGATCGGGAACACTGAAGCTTTCTTT.

This clone was seen just once. The chain combines TRBV5-4 with TRBJ2-3, with 14 bases lining up with TRBD2. Per germline, CDR1 SGHNT and CDR2 YYREEE (reference sequence). CDR3 length: 19 amino acids. Trimming removed 4 bases from V and 3 bases from J; junction bases left unmatched: 13. This CDR3 is CASSPKGLAGGVRTDTQYF. DNA for the CDR3: TGTGCCAGCAGCCCGAAAGGACTAGCGGGAGGAGTGAGAACAGATACGCAGTATTTT.

The chain couples TRBV30 to TRBJ1-1, with D possibly matching TRBD1 (5 bases). V shed 5 bases and J shed 4 bases, with 20 bases lying between them. Per germline, CDR1 GTSNPN and CDR2 SVGIG (reference sequence). The CDR3 loop spans 15 amino acids. CDR3 amino acids: CAWGKTHSGGTEAFF. CDR3 sequence (DNA): TGTGCCTGGGGAAAGACCCACTCGGGGGGCACTGAAGCTTTCTTT.

The chain employs TRBV4-2 and TRBJ2-6, with unresolved D. V dropped 8 bases and J dropped 0 bases, with 8 bases sitting between them. The CDR3 is 14 residues long. Looked up from germline, CDR1 is LGHNA and CDR2 is YNFKEQ. The CDR3 loop is CASGRLSGANVLTF. Written as DNA, the CDR3 is TGTGCCAGCGGACGACTCTCTGGGGCCAACGTCCTGACTTTC.

This clone was found once. Written as DNA, the CDR3 is TGTGCCAGTATGCCCGACAGGAGATCTGGAAACACCATATATTTT. The encoded protein is CASMPDRRSGNTIYF. The genes are TRBV19 and TRBJ1-3, with D possibly matching TRBD1 (6 bases). Trimming removed 7 bases at V and 1 base at J, with 14 bases between. The CDR3 is made up of 15 amino acids. Germline V gene sequence: CDR1 LNHDA, CDR2 SQIVND (reference sequence).

This chain uses TRBV7-8 with TRBJ2-5, with 7 bases identical to TRBD1. Germline loops: CDR1 SGHVS, CDR2 FQNEAQ. The CDR3 runs 14 residues. J gave up 2 bases and V 5 bases, and 5 bases lay outside the gene matches. The CDR3 region is CASSPYRGQETQYF. The CDR3 coding sequence is TGTGCCAGCAGCCCCTACAGGGGACAAGAGACCCAGTACTTC.

The chain combines TRBV5-4 with TRBJ1-2, with D possibly being TRBD1 (6 bases). CDR1 and CDR2 (germline): SGHNT, YYREEE (reference sequence). The CDR3 has 14 residues. Trimming took 4 bases from V and 4 from J, leaving 14 bases between them. The CDR3 DNA is TGTGCCAGCAGCGATGGACAGCCAACCTATGGCTACACCTTC. Protein: CASSDGQPTYGYTF. Combining the CDR3 with reference TRBV5-4 and TRBJ1-2 gives the whole variable domain ETGVTQSPTHLIKTRGQQVTLRCSSQSGHNTVSWYQQALGQGPQFIFQYYREEENGRGNFPPRFSGLQFPNYSSELNVNALELDDSALYLCASSDGQPTYGYTFGSGTRLTVV.

The gene calls are TRBV4-1 and TRBJ1-5; a weak D match, TRBD1 (5 bases). This CDR3 contains 16 residues. CDR1 is MGHRA, CDR2 YSYEKL, per germline. Trimming cost V 1 base and J 6 bases, with 16 bases left between them. This CDR3 reads CASSQAPAAGRQPQHF. The DNA for the CDR3 is TGCGCCAGCAGCCAAGCCCCGGCGGCAGGGCGTCAGCCCCAGCATTTT.

This clone was seen a single time. V gene TRBV7-3 combines with J gene TRBJ1-1, with D possibly being TRBD1 (6 bases). Germline CDR1 is SGHTA and CDR2 is FQGTGA. V lost 4 bases and J 8 bases, leaving 20 bases between the germline ends. The CDR3 length is 15 residues. The CDR3 region has the DNA TGTGCCAGCAGCTCGGACAGTCTCTCCGGGGAGGAAGCTTTCTTT. It specifies CASSSDSLSGEEAFF.

The rearrangement uses TRBV7-2 and TRBJ2-6; 8 bases are a match to TRBD1. Germline values: CDR1 SGHTA, CDR2 FQGNSA. Trimming removed 0 bases from V and 3 bases from J; junction bases left unmatched: 19. The CDR3 runs to 22 residues. DNA of the CDR3: TGTGCCAGCAGCTTAGCGACGCGGTTTGGGACAGGTATTTCGGGTGGGGCCAACGTCCTGACTTTC. Its protein product is CASSLATRFGTGISGGANVLTF.